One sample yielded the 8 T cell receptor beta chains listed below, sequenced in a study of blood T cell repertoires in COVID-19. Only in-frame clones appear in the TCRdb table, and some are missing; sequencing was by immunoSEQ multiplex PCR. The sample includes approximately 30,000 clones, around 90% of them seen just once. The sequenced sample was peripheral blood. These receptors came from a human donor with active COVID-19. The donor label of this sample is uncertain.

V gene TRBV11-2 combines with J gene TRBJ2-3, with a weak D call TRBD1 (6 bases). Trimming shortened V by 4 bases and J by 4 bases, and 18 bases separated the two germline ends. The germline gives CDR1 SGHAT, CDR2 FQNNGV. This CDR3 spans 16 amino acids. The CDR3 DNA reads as TGTGCCAGCAGCTCCCGGGACACCGAGTACTCAGATACGCAGTATTTT. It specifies CASSSRDTEYSDTQYF.

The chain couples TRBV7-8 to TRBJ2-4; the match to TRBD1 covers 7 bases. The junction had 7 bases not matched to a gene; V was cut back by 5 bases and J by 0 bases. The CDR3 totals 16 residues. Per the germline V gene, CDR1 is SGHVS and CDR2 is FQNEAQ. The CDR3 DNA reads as TGTGCCAGCAGCCCGGGGACAGATCTAGCCAAAAACATTCAGTACTTC. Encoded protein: CASSPGTDLAKNIQYF.

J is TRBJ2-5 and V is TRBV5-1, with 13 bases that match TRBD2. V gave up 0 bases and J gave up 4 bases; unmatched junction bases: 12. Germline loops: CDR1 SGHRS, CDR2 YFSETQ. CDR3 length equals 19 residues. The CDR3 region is CASSLAMRLAGGVRETQYF. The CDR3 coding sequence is TGCGCCAGCAGCTTGGCGATGAGACTAGCGGGAGGTGTGAGAGAGACCCAGTACTTC.

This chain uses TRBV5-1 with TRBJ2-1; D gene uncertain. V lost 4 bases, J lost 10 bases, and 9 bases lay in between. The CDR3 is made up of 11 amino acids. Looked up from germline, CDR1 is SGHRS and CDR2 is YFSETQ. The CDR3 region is CASSNRHEQFF. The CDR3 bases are TGCGCCAGCAGCAATAGACACGAGCAGTTCTTC. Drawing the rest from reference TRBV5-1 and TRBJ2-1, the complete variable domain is KAGVTQTPRYLIKTRGQQVTLSCSPISGHRSVSWYQQTPGQGLQFLFEYFSETQRNKGNFPGRFSGRQFSNSRSEMNVSTLELGDSALYLCASSNRHEQFFGPGTRLTVL.

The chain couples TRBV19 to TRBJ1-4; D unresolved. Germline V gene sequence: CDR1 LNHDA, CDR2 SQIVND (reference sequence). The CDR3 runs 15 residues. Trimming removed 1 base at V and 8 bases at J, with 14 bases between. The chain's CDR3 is CASSIAALRGEKLFF. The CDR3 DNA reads TGTGCCAGTAGTATAGCGGCCCTCCGAGGGGAAAAACTGTTTTTT.

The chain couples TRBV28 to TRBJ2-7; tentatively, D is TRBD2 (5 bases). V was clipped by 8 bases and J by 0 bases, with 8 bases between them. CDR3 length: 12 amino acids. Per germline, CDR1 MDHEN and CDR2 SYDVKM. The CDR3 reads CASGLLSYEQYF. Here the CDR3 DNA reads TGTGCCAGCGGACTCCTCTCCTACGAGCAGTACTTC.

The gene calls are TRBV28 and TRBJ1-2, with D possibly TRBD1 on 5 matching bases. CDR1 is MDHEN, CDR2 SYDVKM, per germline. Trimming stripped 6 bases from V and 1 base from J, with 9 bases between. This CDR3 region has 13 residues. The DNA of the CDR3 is TGTGCCAGCAGCCCGACAGTTAACTATGGCTACACCTTC. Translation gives CASSPTVNYGYTF.

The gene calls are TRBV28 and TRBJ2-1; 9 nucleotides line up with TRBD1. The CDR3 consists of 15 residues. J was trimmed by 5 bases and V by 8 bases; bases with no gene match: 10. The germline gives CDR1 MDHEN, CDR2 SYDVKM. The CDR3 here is CASVPGTGSHNEQFF. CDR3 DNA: TGTGCCAGCGTCCCCGGGACAGGGAGCCACAATGAGCAGTTCTTC.